The 27 T cell receptor beta chains below come from one sample, sequenced in a study of tumor and adjacent non-tumor tissue in lung cancer. The template was RNA from unsorted bulk tissue. A modified ARM-PCR protocol with three rounds of nested PCR amplified TCRbeta. TCRdb reprocessed the multiplex PCR reads via MiXCR and lists one record per CDR3 protein. The sample gives 65,000 to 80,000 distinct CDR3 sequences, roughly 72% of which show up once; 28% is in the top ten. The sample comprised lung tumor tissue. The receptors were gathered from a man in his 60s with non-small cell lung cancer.

In regard to this clonotype: Compared with germline, one end of the junction differs, possibly owing to a read error. The rearrangement links TRBV20-1 to TRBJ2-1, with TRBD2 as a possible D gene (6 bases). The end of the DNA fits TRBJ2-7 better, so the J call may be wrong. The germline V gene encodes CDR1 DFQATT and CDR2 SNEGSKA (reference sequence). The CDR3 is 13 amino acids. The CDR3 region has the DNA TGTAGTGCTCGGGACTTACTCTACAATGAGCAGTACTTC. This translates into CSARDLLYNEQYF.

As for this clonotype: This clone may be a read error of a much larger clone one base away. V usage is TRBV6-1 and J usage is TRBJ1-5; no reliable D call. Germline V gene data show CDR1 as MNHNS and CDR2 as SASEGT. The CDR3 contains 14 residues. The CDR3, as DNA: TGTACCAGCAGTGAAGCTGGAGGGAATCAGCCCCAGCATTTT. Its protein is CTSSEAGGNQPQHF.

This clonotype has at least ten counts. It may be a read error: a sequence one base away is much more abundant. The rearrangement links TRBV11-1 to TRBJ2-7, with D tentatively TRBD2 (6 bases). The CDR3 runs to 14 residues. Germline assignment: CDR1 SGHAT and CDR2 FQDESV (reference sequence). V was shortened by 10 bases and J by 5 bases, with 21 bases between the two germline ends. As DNA, the CDR3 is TGTGCCAACAGGCGGGATAGGACTATCCACGAGCAGTACTTC. Amino acid sequence: CANRRDRTIHEQYF.

The rearrangement uses TRBV11-3 and TRBJ2-2; TRBD1 aligns across 7 bases. The germline V gene has CDR1 SGHNT and CDR2 YENEEA. This CDR3 is 16 amino acids long. Here the CDR3 DNA reads TGTGTCAACAGCCCGTCCCGGGACAGTATCGGCGGAGAGCTGTTTTTT. It translates to CVNSPSRDSIGGELFF.

This clonotype appeared a few times. J is TRBJ1-1 and V is TRBV7-9; D gene ambiguous. CDR1 SEHNR and CDR2 FQNEAQ come from the germline V gene (reference sequence). V was clipped by 1 base and J by 10 bases, with 10 bases between them. The CDR3 is made up of 12 amino acids. CDR3 region: CASSLERSGAFF. The CDR3 bases are TGTGCCAGCAGCTTAGAAAGGAGTGGAGCTTTCTTT.

For this clonotype: It is likely a read error, because the conserved phenylalanine at the end of the CDR3 is missing. The DNA is omitted, as the CDR3 cannot be located on it reliably, and the CDR3 follows TCRdb's listing. V is TRBV6-5 and J is TRBJ2-1. Germline V gene sequence: CDR1 MNHEY, CDR2 SVGAGI. The CDR3 totals 13 residues, both ends included. CDR3 amino acids: CASSYGVLDVHFL.

This clonotype came up a few times. An end of the junction differs from the germline gene, which may be a read error. The rearrangement links TRBV12-3 or TRBV12-4 to TRBJ2-1, with 7 bases lining up with TRBD2. There are 15 residues in the CDR3. This chain's CDR3 is CVSSFPQREQKEQFF. The CDR3 DNA reads TGTGTCAGCAGTTTCCCTCAGCGGGAACAAAAAGAGCAGTTCTTC.

The chain carries TRBV20-1 and TRBJ2-7, with TRBD2 matching 10 bases. CDR3 length equals 16 residues. Germline CDR1 DFQATT, CDR2 SNEGSKA (reference sequence). With 6 bases clipped from V and 10 bases from J, the junction kept 21 bases outside the gene matches. The CDR3 spells CSAPHESALAGEGQYF. In DNA, the CDR3 is TGCAGTGCGCCACATGAAAGCGCGCTAGCGGGAGAGGGACAGTACTTC.

For this clonotype: This may stem from a read error, because a much larger clone lies one nucleotide away. The gene calls are TRBV7-8 and TRBJ2-7; 10 bases are shared with TRBD1. The germline gives CDR1 SGHVS, CDR2 FQNEAQ. The CDR3 has 14 amino acids. DNA of the CDR3: TGTGTCAGCAGCTTTTGGAGGACAGGGGGGGAGCAGTACTTC. This encodes CVSSFWRTGGEQYF.

In the case of this clonotype: It is likely a read error, because the conserved phenylalanine at the end of the CDR3 is missing. The chain has TRBV20-1 and TRBJ2-2; no clear D gene. Germline assignment: CDR1 DFQATT and CDR2 SNEGSKA (reference sequence). This CDR3 is built from 14 residues. The V end lost 6 bases, the J end lost 3 bases, and 14 bases lay between the germline ends. CDR3: CSARPPGYTGELFI. The CDR3 coding sequence is TGCAGTGCAAGACCACCAGGATACACCGGGGAGCTGTTTATT.

The count of this clonotype is one. Relative to the germline gene, one junction end is altered; a read error may explain this. The chain has TRBV6-1 and TRBJ2-1, with 8 bases that match TRBD1. The CDR3 covers 16 residues. The V gene's germline CDR1 is MNHNS and CDR2 SASEGT. DNA of the CDR3: TGTGCCATCAGTGACCAGCTCGAGACAGGGGTAAATGAACAGTTCTTC. It specifies CAISDQLETGVNEQFF.

With respect to this clonotype: Since the CDR3 does not end with the conserved phenylalanine or tryptophan, this likely comes from a read error. It is unclear where the CDR3 begins or ends on the DNA, so no DNA is shown, and the CDR3 is as TCRdb lists it. The chain employs TRBV29-1 and TRBJ2-4; TRBD2 is the table's D call and was not checked against the DNA. A total of 16 residues make up the CDR3, ends included. Germline CDR1 and CDR2: SQVTM and ANQGSEA. CDR3 loop: CSVEAEGTSGENIQCL.

V is TRBV10-3 and J is TRBJ2-2; the D gene is possibly TRBD1 (6 bases). This CDR3 has 19 residues. Trimming removed 11 bases at V and 5 bases at J, with 33 bases between. The germline V gene has CDR1 ENHRY and CDR2 SYGVKD. The CDR3 is CASEQFRDTVHGWTGELFF. CDR3 nucleotide sequence: TGTGCCTCCGAACAATTCCGGGACACCGTTCATGGATGGACCGGGGAGCTGTTTTTT.

Details on this clonotype: Germline and junction disagree at one end, which may indicate a read error. V gene TRBV19 combines with J gene TRBJ1-2; D uncertain. This CDR3 comprises 12 residues. The germline V gene has CDR1 LNHDA and CDR2 SQIVND (reference sequence). The CDR3 loop is CVSSIGIYGYTF. The CDR3 bases are TGTGTCAGTAGTATCGGGATCTATGGCTACACCTTC.

In regard to this clonotype: A single base separates this from a much larger clone, so it may be a read error. The chain recombines TRBV6-6 with TRBJ2-3; no clear D gene. The V end was cut by 8 bases, the J end by 8 bases, with 5 bases between. Germline CDR1 and CDR2: MNHNY and SVGAGI (reference sequence). The CDR3 length is 9 residues. The DNA for the CDR3 is TGTGCCAGCGGGGTTACGCAGTATTTT. Its translation is CASGVTQYF.

Details on this clonotype: The germline gene is not matched at one end of the junction; a read error may be the cause. CDR3 sequence (DNA): TGCAGCGTATACACCGGGACTAGTATCTACGAGGAGTACTTC. Protein sequence: CSVYTGTSIYEEYF. The chain is built from TRBV29-1 and TRBJ2-7, with TRBD2 matching over 8 bases. The germline V gene encodes CDR1 SQVTM and CDR2 ANQGSEA. The CDR3 sequence is 14 residues long.

About this clonotype itself: The missing conserved phenylalanine or tryptophan at the end of this CDR3 makes a read error likely. The chain uses TRBV10-1 and TRBJ2-7, with D perhaps TRBD1 (6 bases). CDR3 size: 13 residues. Looked up from germline, CDR1 is WNHNN and CDR2 is SYGVQD (reference sequence). The CDR3 reads CASSGGRGKEQYL. The CDR3 DNA follows: TGCGCAAGCAGTGGCGGCAGGGGCAAAGAGCAGTACTTA.

As concerns this clonotype: At one end, the junction sequence differs from germline, possibly due to a read error. The chain joins TRBV6-2 or TRBV6-3 to TRBJ1-5, with 7 bases that match TRBD1. The CDR3 consists of 15 residues. Per the germline V gene, CDR1 is MNHEY and CDR2 is SVGEGT. CDR3 sequence (DNA): TGTGCCAGCAACCATACAGGGGAAGGGGATCAGCCCCAGCTTTTT. Its protein is CASNHTGEGDQPQLF.

In the case of this clonotype: A read error may explain this, as a much larger clone is one base away. J is TRBJ2-6 and V is TRBV5-6; the D gene is possibly TRBD1 (6 bases). Germline-derived CDR1 and CDR2 are SGHDT and YYEEEE. The CDR3 runs to 14 residues. The CDR3 protein is CTSSFAGEGNVLTF. The CDR3 DNA reads as TGTACCAGCAGCTTCGCAGGGGAAGGCAACGTCCTGACTTTC.

The V gene is TRBV12-3 or TRBV12-4, the J gene TRBJ2-5; D is ambiguous. The V gene lost 5 bases and the J gene lost 4 bases, with 11 bases spanning the gap. CDR3 size: 13 residues. For the CDR3, the DNA is TGTGCCAGCAGTAGTAACAGAACAGAGACCCAGTACTTC. This encodes CASSSNRTETQYF.

In the case of this clonotype: A junction boundary mismatches the germline segment, possibly from a read error. The chain carries TRBV29-1 and TRBJ1-1; D might be TRBD1 (5 bases). This CDR3 is built from 12 residues. Germline V gene data show CDR1 as SQVTM and CDR2 as ANQGSEA. CDR3 amino acids: CRLQEGRTEAFF. The CDR3 region has the DNA TGCAGGTTACAAGAGGGGAGGACTGAGGCTTTCTTT. Complete variable domain (other parts from reference TRBV29-1 and TRBJ1-1): SAVISQKPSRDICQRGTSLTIQCQVDSQVTMMFWYRQQPGQSLTLIATANQGSEATYESGFVIDKFPISRPNLTFSTLTVSNMSPEDSSIYLCRLQEGRTEAFFGQGTRLTVV.

The rearrangement joins TRBV10-3 to TRBJ2-2; TRBD2 agrees at 7 bases. CDR1 and CDR2 (germline): ENHRY, SYGVKD. This CDR3 comprises 14 residues. The trim removed 6 bases at V and 5 bases at J, leaving 6 bases unmatched. The CDR3: CAISSGIGTGELFF. In nucleotides, the CDR3 is TGTGCCATCAGCAGCGGGATTGGAACCGGGGAGCTGTTTTTT.

This clonotype was seen many times. J is TRBJ2-3 and V is TRBV20-1; maybe TRBD2 (6 bases). Trimming stripped 7 bases from V and 3 bases from J, with 17 bases between. Germline loops: CDR1 DFQATT, CDR2 SNEGSKA (reference sequence). The CDR3 is 14 residues long. The CDR3 loop reads CSGGAAGRTDTQYF. DNA of the CDR3: TGCAGTGGAGGTGCGGCGGGAAGGACAGATACGCAGTATTTT.

About this clonotype: Sequence at one end of the junction differs from germline and may be a read error. V usage is TRBV6-5 and J usage is TRBJ1-5, with a weak D call TRBD1 (5 bases). Germline CDR1 is MNHEY and CDR2 is SVGAGI. The CDR3 length is 15 residues. CDR3 DNA sequence: TGTGCCAGCACCTCCAGGCAGGGCAGAAATCAGCCTCAGCATTTT. Translation gives CASTSRQGRNQPQHF.

In the case of this clonotype: At one end, the junction sequence differs from germline, possibly due to a read error. CDR3 sequence (DNA): TGTGTCAGCAGTTATTCGGGCGGTAATCAGCCCCAGCATTTT. Encoded protein: CVSSYSGGNQPQHF. The J gene is TRBJ1-5, the V gene TRBV6-5; D ambiguous. CDR3 length: 14 amino acids. Germline CDR1 reads MNHEY; CDR2 reads SVGAGI.

Worth noting for this clonotype: This clone may be a read error of a much larger clone one base away. The V gene is TRBV20-1, the J gene TRBJ2-7, with a tentative D call TRBD2 (7 bases). The CDR3 is made up of 14 amino acids. Trimming shortened V by 3 bases and J by 3 bases, and 15 bases separated the two germline ends. Germline CDR1 and CDR2: DFQATT and SNEGSKA (reference sequence). The CDR3 sequence: CSASRSGGNYEQYF. The DNA of the CDR3 is TGCAGTGCTAGCCGTTCGGGGGGCAACTACGAGCAGTACTTC.

This clonotype was counted ten times or more. The gene calls are TRBV5-4 and TRBJ2-6; 9 bases fit TRBD1. The CDR3 spans 17 residues. In germline, CDR1 is SGHNT, CDR2 YYREEE (reference sequence). Trimming took 3 bases from V and 1 from J; bases not matched to a gene: 5. As DNA, the CDR3 is TGTGCCAGCAGCTCTGACAGGGGGGCGTCTGGGGCCAACGTCCTGACTTTC. Translated: CASSSDRGASGANVLTF. The full variable domain, in which reference TRBV5-4 and TRBJ2-6 provide the parts outside the CDR3, is ETGVTQSPTHLIKTRGQQVTLRCSSQSGHNTVSWYQQALGQGPQFIFQYYREEENGRGNFPPRFSGLQFPNYSSELNVNALELDDSALYLCASSSDRGASGANVLTFGAGSRLTVL.